This paragraph reports one T cell receptor beta chain. Its antigen is still unknown. These data come from a study of cytomegalovirus exposure and HLA in healthy donors. Findings and limits, study-wide: Productive rates of about 90% or about 30% were seen for most TCR beta V segments in an earlier analysis. By HLA locus, TCR association rates varied in a later analysis, with DRB1 showing the most and HLA-C the fewest. Most TCR sequences proved rare, with some public TCRs found in many donors. A list of 150 or so TCR beta chains associated with cytomegalovirus was given.

J gave up 2 bases and V 3 bases, and 3 bases lay outside the gene matches. The CDR3 is 15 amino acids. Germline assignment: CDR1 MNHEY and CDR2 SMNVEV (reference sequence). With 60 Vbeta and 13 Jbeta primers, the PCR was carried out. The data were produced by immunoSEQ multiplex PCR, yet TCRdb's version contains in-frame clones alone and is incomplete. This table holds 150,000 to 200,000 clones, 60% to 85% found once. The receptor was isolated from a woman aged 40 to 50 in good health and CMV-seronegative. The V gene is TRBV27, the J gene TRBJ1-5, with TRBD1 matching 8 bases. Source material: PBMCs. This CDR3 reads CASSFRGRGNQPQHF. CDR3 nucleotide sequence: TGTGCCAGCAGTTTCAGGGGGCGAGGCAATCAGCCCCAGCATTTT.